This record looks at one T cell receptor (beta chain) sequence and its context. Original methodology: Quantification of nucleated cells was approximated via reference gene primer amplification. Sequenced by immunoSEQ multiplex PCR; TCRdb stores in-frame clones only, minus some. Clone size and the V and J calls come from that table; the DNA yielded D and trimming. The sample includes about 170,000 clones, over 70% seen only once; the top ten take approximately 4%. Germline V gives CDR1 MRHNA, CDR2 SNTAGT. The CDR3 has 16 amino acids. V gave up 6 bases and J gave up 5 bases; unmatched junction bases: 10. The data derive from a study of blood T cell repertoires in COVID-19. The wider study: T cells, B-cell-depleted T cells, or PBMCs provided the cDNA or gDNA that served as material.

Participants were aged about 18 to 89 years from roughly 25 US areas. The sequenced material came from PBMCs or T cells enriched from blood (not recorded which). The chain is built from TRBV6-4 and TRBJ2-2; 9 bases map to TRBD2. This TCR derives from a woman in her forties or fifties in a cohort exposed to, infected with or recovered from COVID-19 (not recorded which). The CDR3 region is CASRAETSGPTGELFF. CDR3 coding DNA: TGTGCCAGCAGGGCAGAAACTAGCGGGCCAACCGGGGAGCTGTTTTTT.